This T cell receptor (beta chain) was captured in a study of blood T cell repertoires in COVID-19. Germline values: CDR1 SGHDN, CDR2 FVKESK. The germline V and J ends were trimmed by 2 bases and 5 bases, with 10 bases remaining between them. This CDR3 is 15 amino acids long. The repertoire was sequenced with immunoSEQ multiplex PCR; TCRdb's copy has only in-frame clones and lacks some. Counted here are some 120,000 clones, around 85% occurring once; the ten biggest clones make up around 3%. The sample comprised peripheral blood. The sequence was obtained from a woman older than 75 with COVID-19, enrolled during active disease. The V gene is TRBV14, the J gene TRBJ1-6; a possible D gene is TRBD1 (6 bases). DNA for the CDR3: TGTGCCAGCAGCCAACACAGGGCGAATAATTCACCCCTCCACTTT. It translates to CASSQHRANNSPLHF.